This T cell receptor beta chain came from a study of blood T cell repertoires in COVID-19. In germline, CDR1 is MNHEY, CDR2 SVGAGI. The length of the CDR3 is 11 residues. V gave up 8 bases and J gave up 6 bases, with 8 bases separating them. Under the authors' procedure: Using reference gene primer amplification, nucleated cell counts were estimated. Sequencing was performed with immunoSEQ multiplex PCR; in TCRdb, only in-frame clones are kept and a portion is missing. V, J and clone size are those of that table, while D and trimming were read from the DNA. The sample gives 55,000 to 65,000 clones, approximately 89% of which show up once; about 7.2% is in the top ten.

The receptor was derived from a man in his 60s with active or convalescent COVID-19. The material sequenced was peripheral blood. The rearrangement links TRBV6-5 to TRBJ1-5; TRBD1 might be the D (5 bases). This CDR3 reads CASGGIQPQHF. The CDR3 DNA is TGTGCCAGCGGGGGGATTCAGCCCCAGCATTTT.